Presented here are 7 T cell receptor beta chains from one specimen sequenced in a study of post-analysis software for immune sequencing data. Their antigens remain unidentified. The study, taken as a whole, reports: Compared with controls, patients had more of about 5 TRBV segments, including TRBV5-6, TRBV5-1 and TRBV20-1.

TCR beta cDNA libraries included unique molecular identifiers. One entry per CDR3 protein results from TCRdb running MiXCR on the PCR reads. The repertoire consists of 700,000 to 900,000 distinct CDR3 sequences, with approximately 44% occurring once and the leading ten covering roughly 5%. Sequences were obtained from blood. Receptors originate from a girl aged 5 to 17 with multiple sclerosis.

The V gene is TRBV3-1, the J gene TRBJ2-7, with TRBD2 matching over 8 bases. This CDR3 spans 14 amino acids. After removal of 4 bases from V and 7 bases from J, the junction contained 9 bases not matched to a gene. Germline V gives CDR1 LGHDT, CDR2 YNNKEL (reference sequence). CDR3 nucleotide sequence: TGTGCCAGCAGCCTGCGGGGGGAGAGACATGAGCAGTACTTC. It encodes CASSLRGERHEQYF.

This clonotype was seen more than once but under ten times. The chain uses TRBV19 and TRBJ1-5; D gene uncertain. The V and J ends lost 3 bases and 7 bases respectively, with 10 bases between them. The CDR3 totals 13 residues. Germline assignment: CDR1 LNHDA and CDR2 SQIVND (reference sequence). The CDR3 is CASSIYSLQPQHF. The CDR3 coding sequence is TGTGCCAGTAGTATCTATAGTCTCCAGCCCCAGCATTTT.

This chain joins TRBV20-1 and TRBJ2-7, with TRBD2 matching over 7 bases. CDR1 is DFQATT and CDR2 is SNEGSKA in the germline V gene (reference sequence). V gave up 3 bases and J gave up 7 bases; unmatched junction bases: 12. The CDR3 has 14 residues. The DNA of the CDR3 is TGCAGTGCTAGCCAGCTAGCTTCCGGGGGGGAGCAGTACTTC. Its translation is CSASQLASGGEQYF.

Here the CDR3 reads CSVVASQGGQYF. The CDR3, as DNA: TGCAGCGTCGTGGCGAGTCAAGGGGGGCAGTATTTT. The rearrangement joins TRBV29-1 to TRBJ2-3, with D possibly matching TRBD1 (6 bases). CDR3 size: 12 residues. Deletions cut 6 bases from V and 11 bases from J, with 18 bases between. Per germline, CDR1 SQVTM and CDR2 ANQGSEA.

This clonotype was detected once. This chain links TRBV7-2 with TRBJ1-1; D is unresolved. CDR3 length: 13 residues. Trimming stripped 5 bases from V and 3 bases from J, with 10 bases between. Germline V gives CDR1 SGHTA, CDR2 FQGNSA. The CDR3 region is CASSHLMDTEAFF. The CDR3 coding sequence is TGTGCCAGCAGCCACCTAATGGACACTGAAGCTTTCTTT.

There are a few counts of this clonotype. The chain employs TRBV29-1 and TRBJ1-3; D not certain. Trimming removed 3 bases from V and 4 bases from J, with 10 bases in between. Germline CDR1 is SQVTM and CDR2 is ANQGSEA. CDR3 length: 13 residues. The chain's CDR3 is CSVESGGGNTIYF. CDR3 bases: TGCAGCGTTGAGTCAGGCGGAGGAAACACCATATATTTT.

The CDR3 loop is CASSLVSRRGETQYF. For the CDR3, the DNA is TGTGCCAGCAGCCTAGTTAGTCGGCGGGGAGAGACCCAGTACTTC. The V and J genes are TRBV7-3 and TRBJ2-5; a weak D match, TRBD2 (6 bases). Germline V gene sequence: CDR1 SGHTA, CDR2 FQGTGA. CDR3 size: 15 residues. Trimming cost V 5 bases and J 4 bases, with 17 bases left between them.